This T cell receptor (beta chain) originates from a study of CD8 T cells in Susac syndrome (dated by TCRdb to the late 2010s). Some background on the complete study: Whether CD8+ T cell activation and differentiation in Susac syndrome was antigen driven was tested using repertoire sequencing. The clonality of the CD8+ T cell repertoire was compared across 12 healthy donors, about 14 Susac syndrome patients and under 18 multiple sclerosis patients.

RNA was extracted using the RNeasy kit, and about 0.45 to 1 ug of the RNA was reverse transcribed with random hexamers. The immunoSEQ multiplex PCR assay, covering 54 Vbeta and 13 Jbeta segments, was used to amplify TCR beta CDR3 regions. PCR amplification bias was corrected using a synthetic template baseline for primer optimization and computational correction. On the study's bioinformatics: Reads were annotated to V, D and J genes according to IMGT and were analyzed with immunoSEQ Analyzer, with only productive sequences retained. Clonality was calculated as one minus the Shannon entropy normalized by log2 of the number of productive unique sequences. For each patient and control, public and private clones were evaluated among the 100 most prevalent clones. Susac-specific clones were defined as absent from healthy and MS cohorts, 800 to 1,200 published viral clones and other ImmuneACCESS disease sequences. TCRdb reran the public reads through fastp at Q25 and MiXCR, keeping productive beta chains. Each CDR3 protein appears once, grouped with its most common genes and DNA. It is TCRdb's table, rather than the study itself, that gives the V and J calls and clone size. Within this sample are tens of thousands of distinct CDR3 sequences, with over 90% of them counted one time only. The ten largest clones add up to about 0.28% of the sample.

Peripheral blood CD8+ and CD4+ T cells from healthy donors, Susac syndrome patients and multiple sclerosis patients were profiled by high-throughput TCR beta sequencing. Healthy donors were age- and sex-matched controls. Bulk CD8+ and CD4+ T cells were purified by magnetic negative isolation, while CD8+ TEMRA cells were enriched using FACS. Blood was drawn into EDTA tubes, processed within 24 hours, and PBMCs were isolated by density gradient centrifugation. PBMCs intended for TCR sequencing were cryopreserved in liquid nitrogen and were subsequently thawed in a 37 degrees C water bath. The sorted or isolated CD4+, CD8+ and CD8+ TEMRA cells reached a purity of at least 90%. A note on this clonotype: The antigen it recognizes is unknown. Base qualities are not provided; no much larger clone lies one nucleotide away.

Study-level results and caveats: The number of individuals in the TCR sequencing and HLA analysis was recognized as being relatively small.

The clonotype comes from a human donor in good health. Sequencing was done on a sample of CD8+ T cells from PBMCs.

The CDR3 protein is CASSVVAGYGYTF. The nucleotides read TGTGCCAGCAGCGTAGTGGCCGGCTATGGCTACACCTTC. This receptor chain uses TRBV9 and TRBJ1-2, with no reliable assignment of the D segment. The CDR3 numbers 13 residues from cysteine through phenylalanine. CDR3 DNA only is kept here, 39 bases in frame from base 1. The germline V gene yields SGDLS for CDR1 and YYNGEE for CDR2. V drops 0 bases and J drops 4 bases, leaving 7 bases in between.